This TCR beta chain stems from a study of cytomegalovirus exposure and HLA in healthy donors. Primers: 60 Vbeta forward and 13 Jbeta reverse. Clones were sequenced by immunoSEQ multiplex PCR, and TCRdb holds only the in-frame ones, with some missing. Among more than 250,000 clones, about 90% were seen once, and the ten largest hold about 2.3%. For this clone: Antigen specificity is unknown.

General observations from the study: CMV antigen specificity of a few CMV-associated chains was confirmed in vitro. Serostatus for CMV was the only available immune exposure information.

V lost 6 bases to trimming and J lost 7 bases, with 19 bases between them. The CDR3 has 15 residues. The germline V gene has CDR1 LNHDA and CDR2 SQIVND (reference sequence). The sequence was obtained from a young woman in good health and CMV-seronegative. The rearrangement joins TRBV19 to TRBJ1-5, with D perhaps TRBD1 (6 bases). The sample taken for sequencing was PBMCs. The CDR3 is CASSLTGPQAQPQHF. The DNA of the CDR3 is TGTGCCAGTAGCCTGACAGGTCCCCAGGCCCAGCCCCAGCATTTT.